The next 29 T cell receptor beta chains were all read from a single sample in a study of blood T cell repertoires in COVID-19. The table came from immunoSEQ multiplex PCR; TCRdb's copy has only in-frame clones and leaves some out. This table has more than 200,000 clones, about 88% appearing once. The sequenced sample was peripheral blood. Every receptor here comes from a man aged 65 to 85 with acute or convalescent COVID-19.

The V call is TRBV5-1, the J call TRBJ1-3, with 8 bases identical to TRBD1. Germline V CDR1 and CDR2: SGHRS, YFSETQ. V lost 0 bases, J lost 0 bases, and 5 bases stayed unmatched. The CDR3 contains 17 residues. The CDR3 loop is CASSLGAGGYSGNTIYF. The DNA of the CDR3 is TGCGCCAGCAGCTTGGGGGCAGGGGGCTACTCTGGAAACACCATATATTTT.

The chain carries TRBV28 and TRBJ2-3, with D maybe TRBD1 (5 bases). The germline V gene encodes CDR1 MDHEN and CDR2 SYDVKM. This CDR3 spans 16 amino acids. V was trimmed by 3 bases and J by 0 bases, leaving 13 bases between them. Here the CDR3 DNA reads TGTGCCAGCAGTTTTGGATGGCAGGGAAGCACAGATACGCAGTATTTT. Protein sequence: CASSFGWQGSTDTQYF.

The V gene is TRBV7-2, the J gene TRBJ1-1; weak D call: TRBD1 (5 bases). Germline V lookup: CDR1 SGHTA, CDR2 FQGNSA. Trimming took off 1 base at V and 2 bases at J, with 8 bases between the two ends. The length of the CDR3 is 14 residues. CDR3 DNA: TGTGCCAGCAGCTTAGGACAGATAAACACTGAAGCTTTCTTT. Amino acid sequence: CASSLGQINTEAFF.

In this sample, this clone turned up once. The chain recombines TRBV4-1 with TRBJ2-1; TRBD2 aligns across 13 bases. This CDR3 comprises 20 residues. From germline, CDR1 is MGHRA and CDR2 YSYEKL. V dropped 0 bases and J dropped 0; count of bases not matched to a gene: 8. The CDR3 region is CASSQDLGTSGTSSYNEQFF. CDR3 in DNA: TGCGCCAGCAGCCAAGATCTTGGGACTAGCGGGACAAGCTCCTACAATGAGCAGTTCTTC.

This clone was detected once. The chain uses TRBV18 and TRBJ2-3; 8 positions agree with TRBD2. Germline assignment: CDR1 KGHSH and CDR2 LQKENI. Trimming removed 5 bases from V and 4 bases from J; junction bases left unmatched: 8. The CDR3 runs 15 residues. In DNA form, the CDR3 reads TGTGCCAGCTCATCTGAGCGGGAGTGGGCAGATACGCAGTATTTT. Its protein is CASSSEREWADTQYF.

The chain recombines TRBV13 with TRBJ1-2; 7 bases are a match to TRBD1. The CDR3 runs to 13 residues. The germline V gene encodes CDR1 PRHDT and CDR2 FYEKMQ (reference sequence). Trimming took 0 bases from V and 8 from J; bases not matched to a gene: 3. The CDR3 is CASSLGRQGGYTF. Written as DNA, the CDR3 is TGTGCCAGCAGCTTAGGGAGACAGGGAGGCTACACCTTC. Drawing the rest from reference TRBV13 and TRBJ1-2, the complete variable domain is AAGVIQSPRHLIKEKRETATLKCYPIPRHDTVYWYQQGPGQDPQFLISFYEKMQSDKGSIPDRFSAQQFSDYHSELNMSSLELGDSALYFCASSLGRQGGYTFGSGTRLTVV.

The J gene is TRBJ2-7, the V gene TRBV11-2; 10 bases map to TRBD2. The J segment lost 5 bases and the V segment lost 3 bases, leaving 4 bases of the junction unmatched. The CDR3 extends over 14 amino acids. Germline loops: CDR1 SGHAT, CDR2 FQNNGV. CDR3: CASSFSGRRDEQYF. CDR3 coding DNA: TGTGCCAGCAGCTTTAGCGGGAGGCGGGACGAGCAGTACTTC.

Here the CDR3 reads CASSSALFSYNEQFF. The CDR3 region has the DNA TGTGCCAGCAGCAGTGCACTTTTCTCCTACAATGAGCAGTTCTTC. The V and J genes are TRBV9 and TRBJ2-1, with no clear D. V was pared by 4 bases and J by 0 bases, with 11 bases between. CDR1 and CDR2 (germline): SGDLS, YYNGEE. The CDR3 covers 15 residues.

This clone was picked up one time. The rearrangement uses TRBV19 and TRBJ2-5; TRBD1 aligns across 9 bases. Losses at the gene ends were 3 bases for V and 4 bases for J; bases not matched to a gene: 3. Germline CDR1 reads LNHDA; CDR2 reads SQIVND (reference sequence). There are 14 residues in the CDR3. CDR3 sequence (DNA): TGTGCCAGTAGTATGGGACAGGGTGGAGAGACCCAGTACTTC. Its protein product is CASSMGQGGETQYF.

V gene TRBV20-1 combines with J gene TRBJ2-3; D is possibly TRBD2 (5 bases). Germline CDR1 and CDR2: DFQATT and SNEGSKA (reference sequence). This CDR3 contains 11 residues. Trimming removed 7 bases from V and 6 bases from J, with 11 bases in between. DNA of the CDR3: TGCAGTGAATCCCGAGGGGATACGCAGTATTTT. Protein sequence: CSESRGDTQYF.

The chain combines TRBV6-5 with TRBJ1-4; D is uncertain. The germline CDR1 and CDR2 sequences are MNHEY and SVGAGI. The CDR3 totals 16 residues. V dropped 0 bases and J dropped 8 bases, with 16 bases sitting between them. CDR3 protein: CASSYSSAATGEKLFF. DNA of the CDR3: TGTGCCAGCAGTTACTCCTCGGCAGCTACGGGGGAAAAACTGTTTTTT.

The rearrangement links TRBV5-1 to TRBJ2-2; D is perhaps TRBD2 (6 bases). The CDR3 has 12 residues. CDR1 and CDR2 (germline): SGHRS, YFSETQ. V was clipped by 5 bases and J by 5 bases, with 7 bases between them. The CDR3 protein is CASSLATGELFF. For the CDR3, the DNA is TGCGCCAGCAGTCTAGCGACCGGGGAGCTGTTTTTT.

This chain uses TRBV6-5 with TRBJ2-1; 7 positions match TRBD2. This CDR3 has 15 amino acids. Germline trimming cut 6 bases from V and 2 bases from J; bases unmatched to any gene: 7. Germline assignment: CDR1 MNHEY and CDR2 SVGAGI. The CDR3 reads CASRKAGDAYNEQFF. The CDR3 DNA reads TGTGCCAGCAGAAAGGCGGGGGACGCCTACAATGAGCAGTTCTTC.

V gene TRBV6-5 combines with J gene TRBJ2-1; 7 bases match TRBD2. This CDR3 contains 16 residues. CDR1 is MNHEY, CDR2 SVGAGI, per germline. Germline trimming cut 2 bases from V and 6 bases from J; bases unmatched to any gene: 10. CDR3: CASSYVQTSRINEQFF. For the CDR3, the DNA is TGTGCCAGCAGTTACGTACAGACTAGCCGGATCAATGAGCAGTTCTTC.

CDR3 protein: CASSRTSGNTGELFF. DNA for the CDR3: TGTGCCAGCAGCCGGACTAGCGGAAACACCGGGGAGCTGTTTTTT. The chain joins TRBV7-2 to TRBJ2-2; 10 nucleotides line up with TRBD2. Germline V gene lookup returns CDR1 SGHTA and CDR2 FQGNSA. With 5 bases clipped from V and 2 bases from J, the junction kept 2 bases outside the gene matches. The CDR3 spans 15 residues.

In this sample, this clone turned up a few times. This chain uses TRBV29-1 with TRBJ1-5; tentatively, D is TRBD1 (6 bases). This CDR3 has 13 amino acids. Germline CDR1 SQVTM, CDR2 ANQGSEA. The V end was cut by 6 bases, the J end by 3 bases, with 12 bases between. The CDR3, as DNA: TGCAGCGTCGCAGGACAGAACAATCAGCCCCAGCATTTT. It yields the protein CSVAGQNNQPQHF.

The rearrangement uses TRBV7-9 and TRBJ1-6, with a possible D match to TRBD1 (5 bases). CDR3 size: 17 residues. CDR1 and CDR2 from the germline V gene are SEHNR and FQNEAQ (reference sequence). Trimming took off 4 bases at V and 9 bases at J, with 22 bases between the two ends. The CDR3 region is CASSSISRDPSSSPLHF. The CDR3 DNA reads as TGTGCCAGCAGCTCGATTTCCAGGGATCCTAGTAGTTCACCCCTCCACTTT.

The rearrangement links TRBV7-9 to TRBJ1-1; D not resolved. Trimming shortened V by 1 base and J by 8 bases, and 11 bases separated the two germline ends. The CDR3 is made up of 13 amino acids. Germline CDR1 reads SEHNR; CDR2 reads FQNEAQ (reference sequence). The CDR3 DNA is TGTGCCAGCAGCTTAGATCAGGCGGGAGAAGCTTTCTTT. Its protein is CASSLDQAGEAFF.

In DNA form, the CDR3 reads TGTGCCAGCAGCTTCGGACTAGCGGGAGTGGACGGGGAGCTGTTTTTT. Translating it yields CASSFGLAGVDGELFF. The V and J genes are TRBV7-3 and TRBJ2-2, with 13 nucleotides matching TRBD2. Germline V lookup: CDR1 SGHTA, CDR2 FQGTGA. This CDR3 has 16 amino acids. Losses at the gene ends were 3 bases for V and 7 bases for J; bases not matched to a gene: 5.

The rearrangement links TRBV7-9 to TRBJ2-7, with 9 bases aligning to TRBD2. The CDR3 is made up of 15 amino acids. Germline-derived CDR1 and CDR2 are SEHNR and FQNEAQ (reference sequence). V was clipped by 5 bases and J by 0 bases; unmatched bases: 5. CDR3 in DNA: TGTGCCAGCAGCCCTAGCGGGATAAGCTCCTACGAGCAGTACTTC. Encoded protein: CASSPSGISSYEQYF.

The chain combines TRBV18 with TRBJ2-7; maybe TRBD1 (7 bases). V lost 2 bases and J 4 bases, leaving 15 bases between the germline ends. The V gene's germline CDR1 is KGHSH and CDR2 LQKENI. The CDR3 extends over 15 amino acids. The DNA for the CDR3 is TGTGCCAGCTCACCATTTAGACAGGGAGGTTACGAGCAGTACTTC. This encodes CASSPFRQGGYEQYF.

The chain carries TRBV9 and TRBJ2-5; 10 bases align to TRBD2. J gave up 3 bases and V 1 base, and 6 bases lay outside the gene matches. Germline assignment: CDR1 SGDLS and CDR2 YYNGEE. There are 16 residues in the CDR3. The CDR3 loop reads CASSVRPSGGKETQYF. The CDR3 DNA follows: TGTGCCAGCAGCGTACGACCTAGCGGGGGTAAAGAGACCCAGTACTTC.

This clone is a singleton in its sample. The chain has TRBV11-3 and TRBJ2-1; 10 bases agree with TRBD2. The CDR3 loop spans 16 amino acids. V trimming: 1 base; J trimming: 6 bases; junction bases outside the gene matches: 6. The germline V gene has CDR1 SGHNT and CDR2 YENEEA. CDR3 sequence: CASSLGLAGVRNEQFF. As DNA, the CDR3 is TGTGCCAGCAGCTTAGGTCTAGCGGGAGTTCGCAATGAGCAGTTCTTC. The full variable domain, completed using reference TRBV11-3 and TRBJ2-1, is EAGVVQSPRYKIIEKKQPVAFWCNPISGHNTLYWYLQNLGQGPELLIRYENEEAVDDSQLPKDRFSAERLKGVDSTLKIQPAELGDSAVYLCASSLGLAGVRNEQFFGPGTRLTVL.

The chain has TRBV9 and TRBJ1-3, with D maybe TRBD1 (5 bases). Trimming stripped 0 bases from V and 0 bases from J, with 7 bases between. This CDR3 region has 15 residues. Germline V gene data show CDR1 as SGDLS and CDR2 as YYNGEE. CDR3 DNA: TGTGCCAGCAGCGTAGCGGGGGACTCTGGAAACACCATATATTTT. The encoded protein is CASSVAGDSGNTIYF.

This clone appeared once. CDR3 in amino acids: CASSWGGSGAGELFF. CDR3 DNA sequence: TGTGCCAGCAGTTGGGGCGGTTCGGGTGCCGGGGAGCTGTTTTTT. This rearrangement joins TRBV6-2 or TRBV6-3 to TRBJ2-2; maybe TRBD1 (5 bases). CDR1 and CDR2 (germline): MNHEY, SVGEGT. This CDR3 spans 15 amino acids. V lost 4 bases, J lost 6 bases, and 15 bases lay in between.

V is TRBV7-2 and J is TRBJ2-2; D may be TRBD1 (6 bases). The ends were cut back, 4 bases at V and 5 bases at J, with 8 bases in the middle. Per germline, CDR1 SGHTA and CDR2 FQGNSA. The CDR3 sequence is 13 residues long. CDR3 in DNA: TGTGCCAGCAGCTCCGACAGGACCGGGGAGCTGTTTTTT. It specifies CASSSDRTGELFF.

CDR3 sequence reads: CSASLRGRGSYEQYF. The CDR3 region has the DNA TGCAGTGCTAGTCTGAGGGGGAGGGGCTCCTACGAGCAGTACTTC. The gene calls are TRBV20-1 and TRBJ2-7; D is possibly TRBD2 (7 bases). Trimming took off 3 bases at V and 0 bases at J, with 15 bases between the two ends. The CDR3 has 15 residues. Germline loops: CDR1 DFQATT, CDR2 SNEGSKA (reference sequence).

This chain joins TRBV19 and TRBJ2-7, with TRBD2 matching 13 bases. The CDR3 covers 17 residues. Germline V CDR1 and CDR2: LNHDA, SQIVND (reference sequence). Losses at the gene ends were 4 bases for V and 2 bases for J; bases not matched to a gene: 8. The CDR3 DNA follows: TGTGCCAGTAGTACCCGACTAGCGGGAGGCCGGGCCTACGAGCAGTACTTC. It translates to CASSTRLAGGRAYEQYF.

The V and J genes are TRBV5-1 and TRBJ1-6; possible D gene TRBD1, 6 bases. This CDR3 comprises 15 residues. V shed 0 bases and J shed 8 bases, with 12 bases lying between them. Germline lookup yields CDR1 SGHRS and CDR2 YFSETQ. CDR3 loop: CASSLEQGRYSPLHF. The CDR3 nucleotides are TGCGCCAGCAGCTTGGAACAGGGAAGATATTCACCCCTCCACTTT.